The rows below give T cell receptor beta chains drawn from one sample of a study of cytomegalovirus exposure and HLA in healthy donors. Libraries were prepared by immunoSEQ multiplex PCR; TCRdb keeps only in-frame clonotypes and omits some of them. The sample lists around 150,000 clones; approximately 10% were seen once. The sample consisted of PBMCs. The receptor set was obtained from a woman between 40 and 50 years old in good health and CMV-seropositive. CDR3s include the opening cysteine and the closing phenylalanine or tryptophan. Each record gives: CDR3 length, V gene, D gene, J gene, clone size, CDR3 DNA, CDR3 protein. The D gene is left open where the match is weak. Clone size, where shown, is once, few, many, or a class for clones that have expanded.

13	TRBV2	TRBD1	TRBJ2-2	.	TGTGCCAGCAGACAGGGGGCCACCGGGGAGCTGTTTTTT	CASRQGATGELFF
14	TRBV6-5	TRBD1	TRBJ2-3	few	TGTGCCAGCAGTTGGACAGGGCCCACAGATACGCAGTATTTT	CASSWTGPTDTQYF
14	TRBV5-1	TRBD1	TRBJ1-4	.	TGCGCCAGCAGCTTGGAGGCAGGGGGGGAAAAACTGTTTTTT	CASSLEAGGEKLFF
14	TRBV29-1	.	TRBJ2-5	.	TGCAGCGTTGAAGATGGGCAGAATGTAGAGACCCAGTACTTC	CSVEDGQNVETQYF
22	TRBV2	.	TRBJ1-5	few	TGTGCCAGCAGTGTATACAGGGATTTGGAAATTTGGGTCCTTAATAGCAATCAGCCCCAGCATTTT	CASSVYRDLEIWVLNSNQPQHF
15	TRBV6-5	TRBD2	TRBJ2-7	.	TGTGCCAGCACCCCGACTAGCGGGGGAACCTACGAGCAGTACTTC	CASTPTSGGTYEQYF
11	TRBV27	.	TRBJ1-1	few	TGTGCCAGCATCGGGGACACTGAAGCTTTCTTT	CASIGDTEAFF
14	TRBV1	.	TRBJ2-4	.	TGCACCAGCAGCCCAGGGGGCGGGGGTAACATTCAGTACTTC	CTSSPGGGGNIQYF
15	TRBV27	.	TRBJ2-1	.	TGTGCCAGCAGTAGGGTGAGGGCTGGCTACAATGAGCAGTTCTTC	CASSRVRAGYNEQFF
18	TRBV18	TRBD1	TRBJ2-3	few	TGTGCCAGCTCACTGAAAACCGGGACAGGCACTAGCACAGATACGCAGTATTTT	CASSLKTGTGTSTDTQYF
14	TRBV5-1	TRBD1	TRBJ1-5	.	TGCGCCAGCAGCACCGGACAGGGGGCGGGAGTCCAGCATTTT	CASSTGQGAGVQHF
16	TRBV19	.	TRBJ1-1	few	TGTGCCAGTCGAACCCTCAGGGAGGGGATGAACACTGAAGCTTTCTTT	CASRTLREGMNTEAFF
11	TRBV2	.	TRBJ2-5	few	TGTGCCAGCAGTGAAATGAGGAGGAAGTACTTC	CASSEMRRKYF
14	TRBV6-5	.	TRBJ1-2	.	TGTGCCAGCAGTTACTCTTCAGGGAAAGGGGGCTACACCTTC	CASSYSSGKGGYTF
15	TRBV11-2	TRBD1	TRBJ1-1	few	TGTGCCAGCAGAAATCAGGGGGCCTTGAACACTGAAGCTTTCTTT	CASRNQGALNTEAFF
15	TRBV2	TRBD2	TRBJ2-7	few	TGTGCCAGCAGTGAGGTTAGCGGGGGGCACTACGAGCAGTACTTC	CASSEVSGGHYEQYF
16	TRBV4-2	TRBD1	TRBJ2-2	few	TGTGCCAGCAGCCAAGATTCCCGACAGGGGGCCGGGGAGCTGTTTTTT	CASSQDSRQGAGELFF
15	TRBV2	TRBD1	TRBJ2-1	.	TGTGCCAGCAGGGACCAGGGGACAGCTTACAATGAGCAGTTCTTC	CASRDQGTAYNEQFF
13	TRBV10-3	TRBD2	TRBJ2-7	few	TGTGCCATCAAGACTAGCGGAACCTACGAGCAGTACTTC	CAIKTSGTYEQYF
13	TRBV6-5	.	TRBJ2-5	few	TGTGCCAGCAGGTCTACCATCCAAGAGACCCAGTACTTC	CASRSTIQETQYF
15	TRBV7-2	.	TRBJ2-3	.	TGTGCCAGCAGCGGAAAGGTAGCGGGCACAGATACGCAGTATTTT	CASSGKVAGTDTQYF
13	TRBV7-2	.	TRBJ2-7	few	TGTGCCAGCAGCTTAGTCTCGAGGAACGAGCAGTACTTC	CASSLVSRNEQYF
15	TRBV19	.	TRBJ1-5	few	TGTGCCAGTAGTATAGGGTTTGGGGGGAATCAGCCCCAGCATTTT	CASSIGFGGNQPQHF
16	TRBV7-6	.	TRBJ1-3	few	TGTGCCAGCAGCTTAGGACAACTCTCCTCTGGAAACACCATATATTTT	CASSLGQLSSGNTIYF
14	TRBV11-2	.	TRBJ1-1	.	TGTGCCAGCAGCACCCTCGCCGGGAACACTGAAGCTTTCTTT	CASSTLAGNTEAFF
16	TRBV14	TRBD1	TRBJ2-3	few	TGTGCCAGCAGCCGAACGACAGGGAAGTCGGCAGATACGCAGTATTTT	CASSRTTGKSADTQYF
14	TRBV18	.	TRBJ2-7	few	TGTGCCAGCTCCGCCGAGGCGCACTCCTACGAGCAGTACTTC	CASSAEAHSYEQYF
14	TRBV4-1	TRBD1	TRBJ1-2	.	TGCGCCAGCAGCCAAGCAGACAGGGTCAGTGGCTACACCTTC	CASSQADRVSGYTF
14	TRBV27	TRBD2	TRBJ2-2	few	TGTGCCAGCAGGGGAGGGACGGTCACCGGGGAGCTGTTTTTT	CASRGGTVTGELFF
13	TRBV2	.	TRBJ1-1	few	TGTGCCAGCAGGGAGGAGGTCTGGACTGAAGCTTTCTTT	CASREEVWTEAFF
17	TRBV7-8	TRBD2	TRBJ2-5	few	TGTGCCAGCAGCCTCTGGACTAGCGGGGGGGCCGAGGAGACCCAGTACTTC	CASSLWTSGGAEETQYF
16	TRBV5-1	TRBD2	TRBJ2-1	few	TGCGCCAGCAGTCATCTAGCGGGGGGGCCGGGGAATGAGCAGTTCTTC	CASSHLAGGPGNEQFF
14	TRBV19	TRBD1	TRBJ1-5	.	TGTGCCAGCAGGGGGGCCGGGGACAATCAGCCCCAGCATTTT	CASRGAGDNQPQHF
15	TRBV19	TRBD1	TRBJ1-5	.	TGTGCCAGTAGTACGACAGGGGCAAGCAATCAGCCCCAGCATTTT	CASSTTGASNQPQHF
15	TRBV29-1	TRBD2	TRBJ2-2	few	TGCAGCGTTCGGCGGGGGGGCCATAGCACCGGGGAGCTGTTTTTT	CSVRRGGHSTGELFF
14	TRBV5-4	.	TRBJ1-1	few	TGTGCCAGCAGCTCCGGAGGATGGAACACTGAAGCTTTCTTT	CASSSGGWNTEAFF